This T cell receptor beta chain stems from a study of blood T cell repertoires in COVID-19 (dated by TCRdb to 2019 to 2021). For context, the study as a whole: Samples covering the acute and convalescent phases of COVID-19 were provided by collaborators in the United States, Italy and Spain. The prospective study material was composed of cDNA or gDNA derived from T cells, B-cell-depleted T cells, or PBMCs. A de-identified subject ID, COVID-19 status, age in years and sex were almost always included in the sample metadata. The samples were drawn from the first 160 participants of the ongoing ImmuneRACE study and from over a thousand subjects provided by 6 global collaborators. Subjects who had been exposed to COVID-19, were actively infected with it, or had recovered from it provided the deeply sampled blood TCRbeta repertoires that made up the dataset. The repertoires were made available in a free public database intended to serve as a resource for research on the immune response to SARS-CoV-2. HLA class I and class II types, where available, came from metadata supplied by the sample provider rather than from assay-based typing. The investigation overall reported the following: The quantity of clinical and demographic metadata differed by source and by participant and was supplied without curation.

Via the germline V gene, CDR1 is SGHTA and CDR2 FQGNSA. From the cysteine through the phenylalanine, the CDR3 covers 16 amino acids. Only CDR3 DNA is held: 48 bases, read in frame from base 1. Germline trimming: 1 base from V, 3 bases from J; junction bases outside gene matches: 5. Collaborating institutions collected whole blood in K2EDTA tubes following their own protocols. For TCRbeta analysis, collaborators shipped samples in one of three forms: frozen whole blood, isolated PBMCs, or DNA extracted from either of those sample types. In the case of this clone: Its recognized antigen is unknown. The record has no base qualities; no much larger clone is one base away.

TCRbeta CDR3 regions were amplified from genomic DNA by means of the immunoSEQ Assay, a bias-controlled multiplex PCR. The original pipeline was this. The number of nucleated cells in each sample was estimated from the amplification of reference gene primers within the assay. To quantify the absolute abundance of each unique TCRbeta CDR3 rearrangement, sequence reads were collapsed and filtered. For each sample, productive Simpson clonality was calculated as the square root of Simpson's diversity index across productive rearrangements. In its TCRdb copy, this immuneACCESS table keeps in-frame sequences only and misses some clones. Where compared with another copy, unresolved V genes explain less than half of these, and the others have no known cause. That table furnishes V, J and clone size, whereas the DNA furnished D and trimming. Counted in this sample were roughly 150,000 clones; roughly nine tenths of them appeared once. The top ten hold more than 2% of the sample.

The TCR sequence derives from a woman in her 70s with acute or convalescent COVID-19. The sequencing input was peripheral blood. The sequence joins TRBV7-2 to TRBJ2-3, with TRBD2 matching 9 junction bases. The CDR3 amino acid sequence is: CASSLDPAGGTDTQYF. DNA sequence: TGTGCCAGCAGCTTAGATCCAGCGGGGGGAACAGATACGCAGTATTTT.